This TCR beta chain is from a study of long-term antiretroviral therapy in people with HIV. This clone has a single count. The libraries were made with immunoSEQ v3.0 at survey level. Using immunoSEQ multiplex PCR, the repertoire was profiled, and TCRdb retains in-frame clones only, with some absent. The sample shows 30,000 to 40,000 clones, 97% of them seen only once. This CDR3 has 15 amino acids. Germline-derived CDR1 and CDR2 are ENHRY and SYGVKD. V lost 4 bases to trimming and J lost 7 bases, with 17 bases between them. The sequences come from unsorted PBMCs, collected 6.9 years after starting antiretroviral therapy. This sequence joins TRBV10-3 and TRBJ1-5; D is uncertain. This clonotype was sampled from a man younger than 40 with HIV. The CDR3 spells CAISGVESGPQPQHF. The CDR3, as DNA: TGTGCCATCAGTGGGGTAGAGAGTGGGCCCCAGCCCCAGCATTTT.